A selection of T cell receptor beta chains follows, all from one sample in a study of siplizumab effects on memory and regulatory T cells. Some clones are missing from TCRdb's copy, which holds only in-frame ones; the method was immunoSEQ multiplex PCR. The sample has over 95,000 clones, 90% to 95% seen once. Material for sequencing was non-Treg CD4+ T cells sorted from blood. All receptors derive from a human donor in good health. The CDR3 runs from the conserved cysteine through the conserved F or W. A row's size may be missing; if present it is once, few, many or a size class.

TRBV7-9	once	TRBJ2-7	CASSLAWDRGSYEQYF
TRBV4-2	-	TRBJ1-5	CASSQEGGANQPQHF
TRBV20-1	-	TRBJ2-2	CGATNTGELFF
TRBV5-1	once	TRBJ2-1	CASSQTGTSYNEQFF
TRBV28	-	TRBJ1-1	CASSQGLGTEAFF
TRBV28	once	TRBJ1-4	CASRPTGGDEKLFF
TRBV7-2	-	TRBJ1-1	CASSRPGFVTEAFF
TRBV11-2	-	TRBJ2-3	CASSSLVTTDTQYF
TRBV5-1	-	TRBJ1-2	CASSSQTDYGYTF
TRBV2	-	TRBJ2-1	CASSEGLPYNEQFF
TRBV4-1	-	TRBJ1-1	CASSRTGLDTEAFF
TRBV28	-	TRBJ1-1	CASRPGGNTEAFF
TRBV14	-	TRBJ1-1	CASSLRLSSEAFF
TRBV29-1	-	TRBJ1-2	CSVGGERSGYTF
TRBV5-1	once	TRBJ2-7	CASSIGTGKGGQYF
TRBV12-5	-	TRBJ2-2	CATGGDTGELFF
TRBV19	once	TRBJ2-2	CASSTPMVTGELFF
TRBV7-2	-	TRBJ2-3	CASSLRSAGTDTQYF
TRBV5-6	-	TRBJ1-6	CASSGDRGDSPLHF
TRBV2	-	TRBJ1-1	CASSVQGLFTEAFF
TRBV7-2	-	TRBJ2-3	CASSLQTSGTDTQYF
TRBV6-6	once	TRBJ2-1	CASSSPRGGRYEQFF
TRBV5-1	-	TRBJ2-7	CASSSTGAYEQYF
TRBV9	-	TRBJ1-1	CASSVDPGGQVNTEAFF
TRBV5-1	-	TRBJ1-1	CASSLPLGGNTEAFF
TRBV5-6	-	TRBJ1-6	CASSLPQSPLHF
TRBV28	once	TRBJ1-2	CASSPGQGAVYGYTF
TRBV28	once	TRBJ1-5	CASSLGVGHSNQPQHF
TRBV5-4	-	TRBJ2-3	CASSLGGTSSTDTQYF
TRBV10-3	-	TRBJ1-2	CASSKPGTGGDGYTF
TRBV6-5	-	TRBJ2-3	CASSYGGGSTDTQYF
TRBV6-1	once	TRBJ1-6	CASLQGTGTPLHF
TRBV11-3	once	TRBJ1-1	CASSITQGSEAFF
TRBV9	-	TRBJ2-1	CASSVAGSGQLHNEQFF
TRBV5-5	-	TRBJ1-1	CASSPRGSENTEAFF
TRBV5-1	-	TRBJ1-1	CATSQGTRGTEAFF
TRBV10-1	-	TRBJ2-3	CASTEGGAGEDTQYF
TRBV2	once	TRBJ2-7	CASGSGQNVREQYF
TRBV4-2	-	TRBJ2-3	CASSQDPLAGGTQYF
TRBV15	-	TRBJ2-3	CATSRQQGAGTDTQYF
TRBV7-3	-	TRBJ2-5	CASSSSVSPPETQYF
TRBV6-5	-	TRBJ2-7	CASSQQATGSYEQYF
TRBV5-8	-	TRBJ2-3	CASSLARTYYGDTQYF